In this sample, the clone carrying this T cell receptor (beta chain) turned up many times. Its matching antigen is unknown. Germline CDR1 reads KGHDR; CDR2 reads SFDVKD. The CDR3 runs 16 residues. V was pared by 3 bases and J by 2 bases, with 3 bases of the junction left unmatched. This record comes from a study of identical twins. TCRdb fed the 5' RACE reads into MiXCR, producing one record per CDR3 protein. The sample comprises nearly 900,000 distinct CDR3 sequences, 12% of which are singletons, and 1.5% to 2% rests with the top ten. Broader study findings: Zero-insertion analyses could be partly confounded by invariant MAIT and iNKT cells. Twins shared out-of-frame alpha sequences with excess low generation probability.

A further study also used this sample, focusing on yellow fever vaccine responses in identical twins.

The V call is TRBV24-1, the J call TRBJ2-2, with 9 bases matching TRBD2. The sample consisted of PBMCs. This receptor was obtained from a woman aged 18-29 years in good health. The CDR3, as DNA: TGTGCCACCAGTGATGTAGCGGGGGAAAACACCGGGGAGCTGTTTTTT. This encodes CATSDVAGENTGELFF.